This T cell receptor beta chain is drawn from a study of blood T cell repertoires in COVID-19. The wider study: Samples of COVID-19 (acute and convalescent) were obtained from the United States, Italy and Spain.

From germline, CDR1 is SGHRS and CDR2 YFSETQ. The CDR3 spans 16 residues. Trimming removed 0 bases from V and 8 bases from J; junction bases left unmatched: 10. TCRdb keeps only in-frame clones here, not all; method: immunoSEQ multiplex PCR. Among 200,000 to 250,000 clones listed, more than 75% were seen once. This rearrangement joins TRBV5-1 to TRBJ1-4; 7 nucleotides match TRBD1. The TCR originated in a human donor in a cohort sampled during active COVID-19. The sample taken for sequencing was peripheral blood. As DNA, the CDR3 is TGCGCCAGCAGCTTGGGACAGGGTTTGATAGGGGAAAAACTGTTTTTT. Its translation is CASSLGQGLIGEKLFF.